This entry is about one T cell receptor (beta chain). Original analysis: Estimation of nucleated cell counts relied on the amplification of reference gene primers. Assay used: immunoSEQ multiplex PCR; TCRdb lists only in-frame clones, some missing. The V and J calls and clone size come from that table; D and trimming were worked out from the DNA. The table records under 350,000 clones, about 89% of them present only once. These data belong to a study of blood T cell repertoires in COVID-19. Study as a whole: The origin of the acute and convalescent COVID-19 samples was the United States, Italy and Spain. PBMCs, B-cell-depleted T cells, or T cells provided the cDNA or gDNA that made up the material.

The TCR sequence derives from a man in his forties or fifties with acute or convalescent COVID-19. Sequencing was done on a sample of peripheral blood.

The CDR3 reads CASSWGTGMDTQYF. The CDR3 DNA follows: TGCGCCAGCAGCTGGGGGACAGGTATGGATACGCAGTATTTT. The chain employs TRBV5-1 and TRBJ2-3; TRBD1 agrees at 8 bases. The CDR3 has 14 residues. Germline assignment: CDR1 SGHRS and CDR2 YFSETQ. V was clipped by 3 bases and J by 6 bases; unmatched bases: 6.